This TCR beta chain appears in the sequencing data of a study of pediatric ulcerative colitis. One to two pinch biopsies were taken from the rectum during colonoscopy. The germline CDR1 and CDR2 sequences are SGHTA and FQGNSA. The ends were cut back, 5 bases at V and 4 bases at J, with 14 bases in the middle. The CDR3 loop spans 14 amino acids. TCRdb's copy holds only in-frame clones and misses some; the assay was immunoSEQ multiplex PCR. Counted here are approximately 38,000 clones, 75% occurring once; the ten biggest clones make up roughly 8.6%. Sequenced: gut tissue. The clonotype originates from a boy aged 5-17 years with severe ulcerative colitis. The genes are TRBV7-2 and TRBJ1-1, with D possibly matching TRBD1 (5 bases). The CDR3, as DNA: TGTGCCAGCAGCCCCCATGTGGGGCTCACTGAAGCTTTCTTT. Encoded protein: CASSPHVGLTEAFF.